Each of the 8 T cell receptor beta chains below was sequenced from the same sample in a study of Graves' ophthalmopathy and Graves' hyperthyroidism. Amplification of the TCR beta CDR3 regions used RNA transcripts (as template). HTBI-primed RT-PCR formed the first round, and a multiplex PCR formed the second. TCRdb passed the multiplex PCR reads through MiXCR, listing each CDR3 protein once. This repertoire shows some 390,000 distinct CDR3 sequences, around 19% found once; its top ten account for 1.5% to 2%. Sample: peripheral blood. Receptors originate from a woman younger than 30 with Graves' ophthalmopathy.

V usage is TRBV20-1 and J usage is TRBJ1-1; D uncertain. The CDR3 contains 14 residues. V was shortened by 0 bases and J by 4 bases, with 12 bases between the two germline ends. Germline CDR1 is DFQATT and CDR2 is SNEGSKA (reference sequence). The CDR3 sequence: CSARDPSEGTEAFF. The CDR3, as DNA: TGCAGTGCTAGAGATCCTAGCGAGGGCACTGAAGCTTTCTTT.

The gene calls are TRBV4-3 and TRBJ2-2; D may match TRBD1 or TRBD2 (6 bases each). CDR1 LGHNA and CDR2 YSLEER come from the germline V gene. V was trimmed by 4 bases and J by 3 bases, leaving 21 bases between them. The CDR3 length is 18 residues. The CDR3 DNA is TGCGCCAGCAGCCGACAGGCGATAGCTGGAGGGGACACCGGGGAGCTGTTTTTT. Its protein is CASSRQAIAGGDTGELFF.

This clonotype was seen repeatedly, ten times or more. This rearrangement joins TRBV28 to TRBJ2-5; TRBD1 matches at 9 bases. Germline CDR1 reads MDHEN; CDR2 reads SYDVKM. This CDR3 spans 16 amino acids. V shed 1 base, J shed 5 bases, and the junction held 8 bases outside the gene matches. CDR3 sequence: CASSLFGQGQEETQYF. The CDR3 bases are TGTGCCAGCAGTTTATTCGGACAGGGGCAAGAGGAGACCCAGTACTTC.

This clonotype was seen just once. The chain links TRBV29-1 to TRBJ2-5; 8 bases agree with TRBD2. This CDR3 contains 13 residues. CDR1 is SQVTM, CDR2 ANQGSEA, per germline. Germline trimming cut 5 bases from V and 5 bases from J; bases unmatched to any gene: 7. CDR3 sequence reads: CSVPRTSSETQYF. CDR3 coding DNA: TGCAGCGTTCCTCGGACTAGCTCGGAGACCCAGTACTTC.

In its sample, this clonotype was seen a few times. The J gene is TRBJ2-7, the V gene TRBV10-3; 7 bases are a match to TRBD1. Germline CDR1 reads ENHRY; CDR2 reads SYGVKD. This CDR3 has 16 residues. The junction had 15 bases not matched to a gene; V was cut back by 8 bases and J by 2 bases. The CDR3 region is CAIRTKGKGATYEQYF. CDR3 DNA: TGTGCCATCCGTACCAAGGGAAAGGGGGCCACCTACGAGCAGTACTTC.

In this sample, this clonotype turned up many times. The V call is TRBV7-2, the J call TRBJ2-7; 10 bases are a match to TRBD1. The junction had 5 bases not matched to a gene; V was cut back by 5 bases and J by 4 bases. Germline assignment: CDR1 SGHTA and CDR2 FQGNSA. The CDR3 has 14 residues. CDR3 in amino acids: CASSRDRGGYEQYF. In DNA, the CDR3 is TGTGCCAGCAGCCGGGACAGGGGAGGGTACGAGCAGTACTTC.

This clonotype was detected many times. J is TRBJ2-7 and V is TRBV10-3; tentatively, D is TRBD2 (6 bases). The CDR3 runs 14 residues. V shed 8 bases and J shed 5 bases, with 19 bases lying between them. Germline values: CDR1 ENHRY, CDR2 SYGVKD. The CDR3 region has the DNA TGTGCCATCTCGACGGGGTTCGGGAGCCACGAGCAGTACTTC. It encodes CAISTGFGSHEQYF.

This clonotype was observed at least ten times. The rearrangement uses TRBV7-9 and TRBJ1-1, with D unresolved. Germline values: CDR1 SEHNR, CDR2 FQNEAQ (reference sequence). The CDR3 is 12 amino acids. V lost 1 base to trimming and J lost 4 bases, with 4 bases between them. CDR3 nucleotide sequence: TGTGCCAGCAGCTTAGGCAGCACTGAAGCTTTCTTT. This sequence encodes CASSLGSTEAFF. Full variable domain (rest looked up from reference TRBV7-9 and TRBJ1-1): DTGVSQNPRHKITKRGQNVTFRCDPISEHNRLYWYRQTLGQGPEFLTYFQNEAQLEKSRLLSDRFSAERPKGSFSTLEIQRTEQGDSAMYLCASSLGSTEAFFGQGTRLTVV.